This record looks at one T cell receptor (beta chain) sequence and its context. What antigen it recognizes has not been identified. Base-call qualities are not available, and no considerably larger clone is one nucleotide away. These data belong to a study of lymphopenia after photon versus proton radiotherapy (dated by TCRdb to about 2019). Background for the entire study: The study compared the immunological effects of photon versus proton radiation therapy in patients with gastrointestinal tumors who developed high-grade lymphopenia. The cohort included roughly 18 patients with gastrointestinal tumors who developed lymphopenia after receiving either photon or proton therapy. The goal of the study was to describe how the two radiation modalities differ in their effects on the immune system.

Taken from the germline V gene, the CDR1 and CDR2 loops are MDHEN and SYDVKM. Compared with germline, V lacks 5 bases and J lacks 3 bases; bases without a gene match: 11. There are 16 amino acids in the CDR3, from cysteine to phenylalanine inclusive. Only the CDR3 DNA stays, 48 bases, in frame from base 1. Libraries were built with the immunoSEQ multiplex PCR assay. Deep sequencing of rearranged TCR beta loci, alongside multiparametric flow cytometry, was used to profile T cell repertoires. TCRdb took over this immuneACCESS table, retaining in-frame rearrangements with V and J assigned. Such tables are incomplete; in checked studies, under half of the missing clones stem from an unresolved V gene, and the remainder is unexplained. This sample has roughly 25,000 clones in its table, and 75% to 90% of those were observed once. The top ten clonotypes cover 5% to 5.5% of the sample. Study-wide conclusions, independent of this receptor: The authors looked at the survival association only in patients who died, and they framed better survival with proton therapy as a possibility rather than a demonstrated result. After the lymphocyte count nadir, photon-treated repertoires showed oligoclonal expansion, especially of CD8+ Temra cells, which drove the drop in diversity. Among patients across the cohort who died, overall survival time showed an inverse correlation with a larger post-nadir drop in TCR diversity. During treatment, patients who received proton therapy stayed relatively stable, whereas patients who received photon therapy lost naive T cells and TCR diversity and gained effector/memory populations.

The sequence came from a man aged 25 to 45 with gastric cancer. The source was peripheral blood, collected from a patient treated with photon-based radiotherapy. This chain is built from TRBV28 and TRBJ2-7, and 9 bases in between align with TRBD1. The CDR3 protein: CASSTVGQGPRYEQYF. The nucleotides read TGTGCCAGCAGTACCGTCGGACAGGGGCCACGCTACGAGCAGTACTTC.